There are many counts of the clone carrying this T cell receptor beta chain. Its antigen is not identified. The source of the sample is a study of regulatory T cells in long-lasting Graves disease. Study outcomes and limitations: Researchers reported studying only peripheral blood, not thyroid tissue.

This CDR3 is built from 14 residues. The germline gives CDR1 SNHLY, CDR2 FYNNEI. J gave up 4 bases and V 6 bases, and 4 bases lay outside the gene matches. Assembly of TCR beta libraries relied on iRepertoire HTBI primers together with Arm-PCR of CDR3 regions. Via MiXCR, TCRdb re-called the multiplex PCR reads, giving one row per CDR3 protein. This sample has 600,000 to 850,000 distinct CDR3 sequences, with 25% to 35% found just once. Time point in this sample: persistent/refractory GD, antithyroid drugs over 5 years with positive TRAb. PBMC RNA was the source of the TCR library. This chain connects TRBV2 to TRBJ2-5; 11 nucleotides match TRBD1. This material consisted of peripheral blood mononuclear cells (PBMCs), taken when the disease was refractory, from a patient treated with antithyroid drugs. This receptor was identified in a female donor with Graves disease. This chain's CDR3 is CASSRDRGRETQYF. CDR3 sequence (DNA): TGTGCCAGCAGCCGGGACAGGGGGAGAGAGACCCAGTACTTC.